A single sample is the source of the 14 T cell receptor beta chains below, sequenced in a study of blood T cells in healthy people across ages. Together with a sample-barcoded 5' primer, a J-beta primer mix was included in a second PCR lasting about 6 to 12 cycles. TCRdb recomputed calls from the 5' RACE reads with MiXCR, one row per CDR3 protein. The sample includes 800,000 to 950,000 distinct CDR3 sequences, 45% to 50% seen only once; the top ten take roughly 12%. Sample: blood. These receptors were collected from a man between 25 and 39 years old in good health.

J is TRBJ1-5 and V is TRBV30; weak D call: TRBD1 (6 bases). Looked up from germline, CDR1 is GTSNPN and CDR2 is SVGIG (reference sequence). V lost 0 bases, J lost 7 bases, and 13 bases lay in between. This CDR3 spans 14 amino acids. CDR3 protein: CAWSVGGGGQPQHF. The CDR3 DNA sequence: TGTGCCTGGAGTGTTGGCGGGGGCGGCCAGCCCCAGCATTTT.

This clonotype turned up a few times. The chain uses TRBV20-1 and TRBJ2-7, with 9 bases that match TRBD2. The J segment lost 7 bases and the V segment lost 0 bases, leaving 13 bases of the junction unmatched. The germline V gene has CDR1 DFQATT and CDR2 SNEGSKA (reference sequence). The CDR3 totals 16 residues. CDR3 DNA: TGCAGTGCTAGAGATCGACTAGCGGTCCTGACCTGGGAGCAGTACTTC. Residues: CSARDRLAVLTWEQYF.

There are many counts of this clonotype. The CDR3 DNA follows: TGTGCCAGCAGACCAGGGGGTGGGACGCAGTATTTT. Amino acids: CASRPGGGTQYF. This sequence joins TRBV12-3 or TRBV12-4 and TRBJ2-3, with 7 bases aligning to TRBD1. V trimming: 6 bases; J trimming: 9 bases; junction bases outside the gene matches: 6. The CDR3 extends over 12 amino acids.

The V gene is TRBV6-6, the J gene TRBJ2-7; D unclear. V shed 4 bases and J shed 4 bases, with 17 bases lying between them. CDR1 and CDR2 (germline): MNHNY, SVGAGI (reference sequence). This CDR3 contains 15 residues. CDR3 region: CASSSPTLSSYEQYF. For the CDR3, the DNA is TGTGCCAGCAGTTCCCCGACTCTGAGCTCTTACGAGCAGTACTTC.

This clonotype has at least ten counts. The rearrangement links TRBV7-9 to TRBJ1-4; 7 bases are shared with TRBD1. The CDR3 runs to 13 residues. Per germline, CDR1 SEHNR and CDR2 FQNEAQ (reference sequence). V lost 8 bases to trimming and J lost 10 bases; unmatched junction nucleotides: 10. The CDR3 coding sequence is TGTGCCAGCGAATCCATCGGGACAGCAAAACTGTTTTTT. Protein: CASESIGTAKLFF.

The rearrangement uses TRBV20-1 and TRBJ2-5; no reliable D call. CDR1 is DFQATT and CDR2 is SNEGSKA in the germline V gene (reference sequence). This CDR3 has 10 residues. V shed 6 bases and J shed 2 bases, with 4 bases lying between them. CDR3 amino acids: CSAEQETQYF. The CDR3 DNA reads TGCAGTGCCGAGCAAGAGACCCAGTACTTC.

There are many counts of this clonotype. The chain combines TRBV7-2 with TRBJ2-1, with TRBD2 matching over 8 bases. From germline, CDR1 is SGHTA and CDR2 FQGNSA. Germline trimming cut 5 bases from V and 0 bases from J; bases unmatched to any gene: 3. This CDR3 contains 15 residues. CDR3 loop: CASSPGGSSYNEQFF. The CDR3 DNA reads TGTGCCAGCAGCCCGGGGGGGAGCTCCTACAATGAGCAGTTCTTC. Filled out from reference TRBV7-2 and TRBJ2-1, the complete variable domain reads GAGVSQSPSNKVTEKGKDVELRCDPISGHTALYWYRQSLGQGLEFLIYFQGNSAPDKSGLPSDRFSAERTGGSVSTLTIQRTQQEDSAVYLCASSPGGSSYNEQFFGPGTRLTVL.

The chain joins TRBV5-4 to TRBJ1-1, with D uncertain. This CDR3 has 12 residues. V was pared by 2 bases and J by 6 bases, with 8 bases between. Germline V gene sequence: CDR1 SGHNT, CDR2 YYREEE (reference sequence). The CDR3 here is CASSFMEAEAFF. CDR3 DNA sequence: TGTGCCAGCAGCTTTATGGAGGCTGAAGCTTTCTTT.

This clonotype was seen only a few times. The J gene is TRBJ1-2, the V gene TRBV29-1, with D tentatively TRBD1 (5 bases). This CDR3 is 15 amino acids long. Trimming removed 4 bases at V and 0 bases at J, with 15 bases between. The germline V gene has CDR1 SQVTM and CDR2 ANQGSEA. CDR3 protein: CSVGSQGSSNYGYTF. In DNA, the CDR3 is TGCAGCGTTGGGTCCCAGGGTTCCTCTAACTATGGCTACACCTTC.

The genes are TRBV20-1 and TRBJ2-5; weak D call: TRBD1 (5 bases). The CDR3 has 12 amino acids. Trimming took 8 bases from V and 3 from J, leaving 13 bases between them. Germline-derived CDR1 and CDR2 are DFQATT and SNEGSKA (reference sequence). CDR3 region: CSSKTAEETQYF. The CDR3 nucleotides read TGCAGTTCGAAGACAGCTGAAGAGACCCAGTACTTC.

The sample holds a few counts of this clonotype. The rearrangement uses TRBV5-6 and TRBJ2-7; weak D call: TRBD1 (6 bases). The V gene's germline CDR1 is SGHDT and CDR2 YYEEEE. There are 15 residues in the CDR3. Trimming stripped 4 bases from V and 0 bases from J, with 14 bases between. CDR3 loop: CASSVQGFSSYEQYF. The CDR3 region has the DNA TGTGCCAGCAGCGTACAGGGCTTTAGCTCCTACGAGCAGTACTTC.

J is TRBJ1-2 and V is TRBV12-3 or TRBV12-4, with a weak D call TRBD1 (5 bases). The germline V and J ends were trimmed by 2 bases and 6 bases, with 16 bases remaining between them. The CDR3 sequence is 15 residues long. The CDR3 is CASSLRDSLRDGYTF. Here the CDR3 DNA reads TGTGCCAGCAGTTTACGGGACTCCCTACGGGATGGCTACACCTTC.

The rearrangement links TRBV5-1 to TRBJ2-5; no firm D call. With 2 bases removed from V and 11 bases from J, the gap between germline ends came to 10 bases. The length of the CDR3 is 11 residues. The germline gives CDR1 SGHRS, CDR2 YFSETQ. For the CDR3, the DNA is TGCGCCAGCAGCTTTCTAGAAAGGCAGTACTTC. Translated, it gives CASSFLERQYF.

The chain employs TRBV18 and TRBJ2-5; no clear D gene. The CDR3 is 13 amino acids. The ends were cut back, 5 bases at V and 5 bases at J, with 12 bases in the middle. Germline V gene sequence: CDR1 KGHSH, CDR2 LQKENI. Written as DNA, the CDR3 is TGTGCCAGCTCAGCCTCGTCTGTTGAGACCCAGTACTTC. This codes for CASSASSVETQYF.